This T cell receptor beta chain was recovered during a study of Ad26.COV2.S vaccination and SARS-CoV-2 variants. Study overall: Dosing was one shot or two shots 56 days apart.

With 0 bases removed from V and 5 bases from J, the gap between germline ends came to 18 bases. There are 17 residues in the CDR3. Germline CDR1 reads SNHLY; CDR2 reads FYNNEI. General study findings and limits: Those who received vaccine or placebo ended up with similar non-spike TCR breadth.

Only in-frame clones appear in the TCRdb table, and some are missing; sequencing was by immunoSEQ multiplex PCR. The sample shows a few hundred thousand clones, approximately 87% of them seen only once. Stated treatment: around 19 received Ad26.COV2.S at low or high dose, single or two shots; 5 received placebo; per-sample allocation not given. Sampling happened 63 days after the first vaccine or placebo injection. An adult donor aged 18-55 years was enrolled in Boston. As regards this clone: Antigen: not known.

This sample comprised peripheral blood, obtained in a trial of Ad26.COV2.S vaccine versus placebo. The TCR originated in a person between 18 and 65 years old who received the Ad26.COV2.S COVID-19 vaccine or a placebo. The J gene is TRBJ2-3, the V gene TRBV2; D may correspond to TRBD1 or TRBD2 (5 bases each). The CDR3 here is CASSEALRGRAVDTQYF. CDR3 DNA: TGTGCCAGCAGTGAAGCGCTTCGGGGCAGGGCGGTAGATACGCAGTATTTT.